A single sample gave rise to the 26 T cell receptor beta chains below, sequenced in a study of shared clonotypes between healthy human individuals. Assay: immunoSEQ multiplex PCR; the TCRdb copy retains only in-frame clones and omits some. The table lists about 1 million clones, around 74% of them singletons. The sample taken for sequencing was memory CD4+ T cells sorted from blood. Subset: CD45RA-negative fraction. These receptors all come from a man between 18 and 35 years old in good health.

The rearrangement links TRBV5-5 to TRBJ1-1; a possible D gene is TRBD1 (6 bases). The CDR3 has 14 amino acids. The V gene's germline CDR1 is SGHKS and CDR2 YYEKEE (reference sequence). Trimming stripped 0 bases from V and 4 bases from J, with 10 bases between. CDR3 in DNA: TGTGCCAGCAGCTTGGAGGGGGTTGGCACTGAAGCTTTCTTT. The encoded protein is CASSLEGVGTEAFF.

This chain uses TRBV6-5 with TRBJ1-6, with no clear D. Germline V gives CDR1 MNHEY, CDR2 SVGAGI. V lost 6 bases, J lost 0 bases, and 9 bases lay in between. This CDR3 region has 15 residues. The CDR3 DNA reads TGTGCCAGCAGACTCGACAACTCCTATAATTCACCCCTCCACTTT. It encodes CASRLDNSYNSPLHF.

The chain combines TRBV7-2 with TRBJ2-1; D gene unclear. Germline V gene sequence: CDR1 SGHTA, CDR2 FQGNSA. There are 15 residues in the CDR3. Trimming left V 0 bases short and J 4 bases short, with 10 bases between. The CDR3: CASSLAAGTYNEQFF. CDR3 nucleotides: TGTGCCAGCAGCTTAGCGGCAGGAACGTACAATGAGCAGTTCTTC.

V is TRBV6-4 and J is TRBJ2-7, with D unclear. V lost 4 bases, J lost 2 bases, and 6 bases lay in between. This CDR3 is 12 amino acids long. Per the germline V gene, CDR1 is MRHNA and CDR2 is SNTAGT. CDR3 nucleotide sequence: TGTGCCAGCAGTGGCAGAGCCTACGAGCAGTACTTC. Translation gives CASSGRAYEQYF.

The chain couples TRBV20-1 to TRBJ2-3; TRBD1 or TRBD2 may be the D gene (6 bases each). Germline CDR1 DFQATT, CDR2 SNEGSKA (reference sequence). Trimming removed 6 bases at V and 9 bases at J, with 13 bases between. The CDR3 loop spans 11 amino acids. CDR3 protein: CSAGGGTTQYF. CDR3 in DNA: TGCAGTGCCGGGGGCGGGACGACGCAGTATTTT.

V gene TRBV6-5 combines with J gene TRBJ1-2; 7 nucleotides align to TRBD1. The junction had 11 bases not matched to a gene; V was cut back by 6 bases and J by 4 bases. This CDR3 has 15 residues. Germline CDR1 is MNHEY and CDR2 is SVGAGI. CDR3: CASSPRTGGLYGYTF. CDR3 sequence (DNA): TGTGCCAGCAGCCCTAGGACAGGAGGCCTCTATGGCTACACCTTC.

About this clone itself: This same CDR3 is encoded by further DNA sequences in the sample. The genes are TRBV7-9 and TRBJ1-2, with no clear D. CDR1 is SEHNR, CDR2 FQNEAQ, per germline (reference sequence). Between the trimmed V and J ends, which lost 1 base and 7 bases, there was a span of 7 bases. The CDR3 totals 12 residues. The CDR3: CASSLGDIGYTF. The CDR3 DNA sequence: TGTGCCAGCAGCTTAGGGGATATTGGCTACACCTTC.

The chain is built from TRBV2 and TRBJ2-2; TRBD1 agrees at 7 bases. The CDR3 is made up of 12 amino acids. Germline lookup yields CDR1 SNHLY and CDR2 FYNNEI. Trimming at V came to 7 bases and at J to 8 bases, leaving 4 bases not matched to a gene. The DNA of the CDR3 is TGTGCCAGCACCAAGGACAGGGGGGAGCTGTTTTTT. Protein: CASTKDRGELFF.

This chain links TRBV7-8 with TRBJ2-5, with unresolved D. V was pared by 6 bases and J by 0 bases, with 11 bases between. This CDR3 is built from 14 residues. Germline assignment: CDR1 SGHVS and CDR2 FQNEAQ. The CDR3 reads CASSPQTYQETQYF. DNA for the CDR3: TGTGCCAGCAGTCCTCAGACGTACCAAGAGACCCAGTACTTC.

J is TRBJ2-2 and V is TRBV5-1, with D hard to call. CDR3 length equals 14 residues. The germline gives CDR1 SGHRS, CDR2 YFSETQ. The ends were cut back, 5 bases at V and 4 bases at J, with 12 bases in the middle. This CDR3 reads CASRLSTATGELFF. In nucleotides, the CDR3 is TGCGCCAGCAGACTTTCCACAGCCACCGGGGAGCTGTTTTTT.

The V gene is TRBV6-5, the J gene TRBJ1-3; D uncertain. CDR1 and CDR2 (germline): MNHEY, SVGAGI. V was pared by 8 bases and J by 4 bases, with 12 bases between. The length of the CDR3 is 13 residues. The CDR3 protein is CASQHAAGNTIYF. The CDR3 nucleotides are TGTGCCAGCCAACACGCAGCCGGAAACACCATATATTTT.

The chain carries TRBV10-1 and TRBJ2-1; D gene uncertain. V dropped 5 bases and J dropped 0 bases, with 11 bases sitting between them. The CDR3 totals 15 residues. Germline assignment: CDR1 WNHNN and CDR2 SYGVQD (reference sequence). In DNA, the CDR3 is TGCGCCAGCAGTTCCGACGTCAGCTCCTACAATGAGCAGTTCTTC. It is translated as CASSSDVSSYNEQFF.

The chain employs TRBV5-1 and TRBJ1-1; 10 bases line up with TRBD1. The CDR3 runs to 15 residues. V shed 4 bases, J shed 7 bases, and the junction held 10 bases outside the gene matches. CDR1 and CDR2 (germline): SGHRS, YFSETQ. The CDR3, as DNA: TGCGCCAGCAGCCGCACCGGACAGGGGGACGATGAAGCTTTCTTT. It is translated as CASSRTGQGDDEAFF. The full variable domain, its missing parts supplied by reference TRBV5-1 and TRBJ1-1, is KAGVTQTPRYLIKTRGQQVTLSCSPISGHRSVSWYQQTPGQGLQFLFEYFSETQRNKGNFPGRFSGRQFSNSRSEMNVSTLELGDSALYLCASSRTGQGDDEAFFGQGTRLTVV.

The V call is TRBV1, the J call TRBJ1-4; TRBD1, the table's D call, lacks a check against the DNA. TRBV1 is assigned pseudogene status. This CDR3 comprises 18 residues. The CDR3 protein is CTSQTGQSTDATNEKLFF. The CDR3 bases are TGCACCAGCCAAACGGGACAATCGACAGATGCAACTAATGAAAAACTGTTTTTT.

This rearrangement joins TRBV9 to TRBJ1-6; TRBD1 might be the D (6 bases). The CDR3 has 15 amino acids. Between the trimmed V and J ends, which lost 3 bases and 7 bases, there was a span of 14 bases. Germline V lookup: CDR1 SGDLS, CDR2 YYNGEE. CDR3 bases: TGTGCCAGCAGCGAAACAGGGCTGGGGAATTCACCCCTCCACTTT. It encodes CASSETGLGNSPLHF.

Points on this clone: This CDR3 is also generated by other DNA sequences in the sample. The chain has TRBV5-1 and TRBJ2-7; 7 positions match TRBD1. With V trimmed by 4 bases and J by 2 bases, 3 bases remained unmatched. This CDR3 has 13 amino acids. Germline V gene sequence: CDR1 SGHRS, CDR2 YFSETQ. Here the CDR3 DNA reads TGCGCCAGCAGCCCCGGGACAGCCTACGAGCAGTACTTC. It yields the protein CASSPGTAYEQYF.

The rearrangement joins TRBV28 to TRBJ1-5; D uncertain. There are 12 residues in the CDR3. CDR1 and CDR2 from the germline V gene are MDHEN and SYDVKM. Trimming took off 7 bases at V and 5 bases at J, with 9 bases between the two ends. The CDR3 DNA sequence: TGTGCCAGCACTTTGAGGGATCAGCCCCAGCATTTT. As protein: CASTLRDQPQHF.

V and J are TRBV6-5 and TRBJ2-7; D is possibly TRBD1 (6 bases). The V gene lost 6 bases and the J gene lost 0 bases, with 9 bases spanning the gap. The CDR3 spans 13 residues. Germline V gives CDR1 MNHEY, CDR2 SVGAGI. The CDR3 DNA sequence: TGTGCCAGCAGGGACAGACACTCCTACGAGCAGTACTTC. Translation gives CASRDRHSYEQYF.

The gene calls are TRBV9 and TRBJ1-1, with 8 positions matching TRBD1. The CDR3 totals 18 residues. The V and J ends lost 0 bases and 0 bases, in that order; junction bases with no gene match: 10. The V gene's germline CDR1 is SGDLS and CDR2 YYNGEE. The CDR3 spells CASSVVGATGAMNTEAFF. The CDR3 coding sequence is TGTGCCAGCAGCGTAGTGGGGGCGACAGGGGCCATGAACACTGAAGCTTTCTTT.

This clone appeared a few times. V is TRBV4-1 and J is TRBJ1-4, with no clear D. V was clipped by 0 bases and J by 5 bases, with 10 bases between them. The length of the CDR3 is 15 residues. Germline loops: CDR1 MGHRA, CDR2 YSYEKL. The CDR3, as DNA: TGCGCCAGCAGCCAAGATGGCACGATAAATGAAAAACTGTTTTTT. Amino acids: CASSQDGTINEKLFF.

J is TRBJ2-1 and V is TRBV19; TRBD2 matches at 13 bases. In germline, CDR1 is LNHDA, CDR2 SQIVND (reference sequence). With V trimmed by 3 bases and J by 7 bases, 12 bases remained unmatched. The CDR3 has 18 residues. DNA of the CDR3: TGTGCCAGTAGTATCCTCGGACTAGCGGGAGAGGGAGATAATGAGCAGTTCTTC. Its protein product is CASSILGLAGEGDNEQFF.

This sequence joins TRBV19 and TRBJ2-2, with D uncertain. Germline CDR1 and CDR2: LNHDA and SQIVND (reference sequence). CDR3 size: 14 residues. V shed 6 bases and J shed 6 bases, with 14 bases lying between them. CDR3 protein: CASRGPVRPGELFF. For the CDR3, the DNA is TGTGCCAGTAGAGGGCCGGTAAGACCCGGGGAGCTGTTTTTT.

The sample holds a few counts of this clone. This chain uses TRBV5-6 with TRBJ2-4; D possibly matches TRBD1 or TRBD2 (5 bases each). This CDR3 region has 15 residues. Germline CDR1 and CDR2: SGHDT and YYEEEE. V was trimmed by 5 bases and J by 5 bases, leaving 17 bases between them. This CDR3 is CASSTGTMSQNIQYF. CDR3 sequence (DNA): TGTGCCAGCAGTACCGGGACCATGTCCCAAAACATTCAGTACTTC.

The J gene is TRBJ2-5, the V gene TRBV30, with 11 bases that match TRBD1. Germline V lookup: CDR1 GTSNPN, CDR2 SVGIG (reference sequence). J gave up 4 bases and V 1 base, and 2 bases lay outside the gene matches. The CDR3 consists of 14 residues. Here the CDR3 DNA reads TGTGCCTGGAGTGACGGACAGGGGGCAGAGACCCAGTACTTC. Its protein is CAWSDGQGAETQYF.

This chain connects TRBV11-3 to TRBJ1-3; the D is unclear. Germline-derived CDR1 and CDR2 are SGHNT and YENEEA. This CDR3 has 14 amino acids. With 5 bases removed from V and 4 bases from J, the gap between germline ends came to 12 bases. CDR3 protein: CASSASKGGNTIYF. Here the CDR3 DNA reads TGTGCCAGCAGCGCCAGTAAGGGAGGAAACACCATATATTTT. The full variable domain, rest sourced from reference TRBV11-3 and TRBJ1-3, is EAGVVQSPRYKIIEKKQPVAFWCNPISGHNTLYWYLQNLGQGPELLIRYENEEAVDDSQLPKDRFSAERLKGVDSTLKIQPAELGDSAVYLCASSASKGGNTIYFGEGSWLTVV.

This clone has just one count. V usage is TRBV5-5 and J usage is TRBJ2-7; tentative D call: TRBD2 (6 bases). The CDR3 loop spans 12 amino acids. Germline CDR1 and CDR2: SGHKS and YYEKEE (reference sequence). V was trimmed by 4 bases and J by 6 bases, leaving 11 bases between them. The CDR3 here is CASSLGTVEQYF. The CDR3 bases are TGTGCCAGCAGCCTAGGGACTGTCGAGCAGTACTTC. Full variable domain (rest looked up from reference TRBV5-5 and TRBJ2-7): DAGVTQSPTHLIKTRGQQVTLRCSPISGHKSVSWYQQVLGQGPQFIFQYYEKEERGRGNFPDRFSARQFPNYSSELNVNALLLGDSALYLCASSLGTVEQYFGPGTRLTVT.